The 7 T cell receptor beta chains in this list originate from one sample, sequenced in a study of CD8 T cells in ankylosing spondylitis. TCRdb independently ran MiXCR on the 5' RACE reads; one entry per CDR3 protein. The table lists a few hundred thousand distinct CDR3 sequences, over 9.5% of them singletons, with under 7.5% in the top ten. Points from the study as a whole: It appeared that ankylosing spondylitis blood was characterized by a TCR beta motif of several highly homologous variants.

Their antigens are not known. Sequenced input: blood, either unsorted or a sorted T cell fraction (not recorded which). The source is a male donor with ankylosing spondylitis.

This clonotype was observed at least ten times. The DNA of the CDR3 is TGTGCCAGCAGCCCGGGACTAGCGGGAGAGACTGAGCAGTTCTTC. Translation: CASSPGLAGETEQFF. The chain has TRBV12-3 or TRBV12-4 and TRBJ2-1; TRBD2 aligns across 14 bases. After removal of 6 bases from V and 9 bases from J, the junction contained 7 bases not matched to a gene. The length of the CDR3 is 15 residues.

The sample holds a few counts of this clonotype. The gene calls are TRBV15 and TRBJ2-5, with TRBD2 identical over 10 bases. CDR3 length: 17 residues. Germline loops: CDR1 LNHNV, CDR2 YYDKDF (reference sequence). Unmatched junction bases numbered 13, after V lost 5 bases and J lost 4 bases. CDR3 sequence (DNA): TGTGCCACCAGCCGAGCCCCCATAGCGGGAGGAGGAGAGACCCAGTACTTC. As protein: CATSRAPIAGGGETQYF.

This clonotype appeared a few times. The J gene is TRBJ2-7, the V gene TRBV12-3 or TRBV12-4; TRBD2 matches 10 bases. CDR3 size: 17 residues. With V trimmed by 5 bases and J by 2 bases, 12 bases remained unmatched. The CDR3 spells CASSPPRTSGYTYEQYF. For the CDR3, the DNA is TGTGCCAGCAGTCCCCCCCGGACTAGCGGTTATACCTACGAGCAGTACTTC.

The chain uses TRBV24-1 and TRBJ2-3; 10 bases align to TRBD2. CDR1 is KGHDR, CDR2 SFDVKD, per germline. Trimming at V came to 4 bases and at J to 4 bases, leaving 7 bases not matched to a gene. The CDR3 runs 16 residues. CDR3 amino acids: CATSDLIAGGADTQYF. CDR3 in DNA: TGTGCCACCAGTGACCTCATAGCGGGAGGCGCAGATACGCAGTATTTT.

The rearrangement uses TRBV18 and TRBJ2-5; 7 bases line up with TRBD1. CDR3 length equals 14 residues. The germline gives CDR1 KGHSH, CDR2 LQKENI. The V gene end was trimmed by 2 bases and the J gene end by 4 bases; junction bases not matched to a gene: 4. The CDR3 here is CASSPTGDSETQYF. In nucleotides, the CDR3 is TGTGCCAGCTCACCAACAGGGGATTCAGAGACCCAGTACTTC.

The rearrangement uses TRBV5-5 and TRBJ2-7; D is perhaps TRBD1 (6 bases). The CDR3 covers 13 residues. Trimming took 8 bases from V and 3 from J, leaving 15 bases between them. Germline V lookup: CDR1 SGHKS, CDR2 YYEKEE (reference sequence). The CDR3 reads CASRQAVGYEQYF. In nucleotides, the CDR3 is TGTGCCAGTCGACAGGCAGTGGGCTACGAGCAGTACTTC. The full variable domain, completed using reference TRBV5-5 and TRBJ2-7, is DAGVTQSPTHLIKTRGQQVTLRCSPISGHKSVSWYQQVLGQGPQFIFQYYEKEERGRGNFPDRFSARQFPNYSSELNVNALLLGDSALYLCASRQAVGYEQYFGPGTRLTVT.

This clonotype came up a few times. An end of the junction differs from the germline gene, which may be a read error. The J gene is TRBJ1-2, the V gene TRBV15, with TRBD1 matching over 7 bases. This CDR3 is built from 12 residues. Germline lookup yields CDR1 LNHNV and CDR2 YYDKDF (reference sequence). CDR3 protein: CATSGDRRPTAF. The CDR3 nucleotides read TGTGCCACCAGCGGGGACAGACGACCGACCGCCTTC.